This T cell receptor (beta chain) was obtained from a study of T cells in localized non-small cell lung cancer. Whole-study results and caveats: Maximal T cell clonality occurred in uninvolved adjacent lung, with tumor ranking below it.

Trimming shortened V by 1 base and J by 3 bases, and 7 bases separated the two germline ends. This CDR3 comprises 13 residues. Germline V gene sequence: CDR1 SGHVS, CDR2 FQNEAQ. Concerning this clone: Its target is not known.

Using immunoSEQ multiplex PCR, the repertoire was profiled, and TCRdb retains in-frame clones only, with some absent. This sample has about 28,000 clones, with about 87% found just once. This TCR derives from a woman between 18 and 55 years old with stage I lung adenocarcinoma. The rearrangement uses TRBV7-8 and TRBJ2-7, with D tentatively TRBD2 (5 bases). Sequenced material: peripheral blood, taken before any cancer treatment. CDR3 loop: CASSLERYYEQYF. CDR3 DNA sequence: TGTGCCAGCAGCTTAGAGCGGTACTACGAGCAGTACTTC.